The source of this T cell receptor beta chain is a study of beta chain features in type 1 diabetes. Study in general: Patients looked much like healthy donors when it came to age, gender and cell yields.

Investigators reverse transcribed all isolated RNA, so they sequenced expressed TCRB transcripts. The data were produced by immunoSEQ multiplex PCR, yet TCRdb's version contains in-frame clones alone and is incomplete. The sample lists 550,000 to 850,000 clones; around an eighth were seen once. In total, each donor contributed a single heparinised blood draw that averaged around 0.12 L. A sort by CD45RO/CCR7/CD25/CD127/CD95/CD27 yielded CD4+ naive, central memory, regulatory and stem cell-like memory cells. The table lists this clone with a few counts. Its specificity is unknown. CDR1 and CDR2 (germline): GTSNPN, SVGIG (reference sequence). V gave up 4 bases and J gave up 1 base, with 15 bases separating them. This CDR3 has 15 amino acids. General study results and limits: Moderate yet significant TCRB CDR3 shortening was seen in Type 1 diabetes patients in all four CD4+ subsets.

Sequenced: naive CD4+ T cells from blood. The rearrangement uses TRBV30 and TRBJ2-3, with a tentative D call TRBD1 (5 bases). This receptor was identified in a man younger than 35 with type 1 diabetes. As DNA, the CDR3 is TGTGCCTGGATCACAGGAAAGAGTCGCACAGATACGCAGTATTTT. It translates to CAWITGKSRTDTQYF.